This T cell receptor beta chain emerged from a study of blood T cell repertoires in COVID-19. Turning to the study itself: Sites in the United States, Italy and Spain provided acute and convalescent COVID-19 samples. Sample material is recorded as cDNA or gDNA derived from T cells, B-cell-depleted T cells, or PBMCs.

Germline CDR1 is SGHTA and CDR2 is FQGTGA. The CDR3 is made up of 13 amino acids. V lost 5 bases, J lost 1 base, and 8 bases lay in between. As handled by the study authors: Estimated nucleated cell counts came from reference gene primer amplification. The protocol was immunoSEQ multiplex PCR, while the TCRdb copy is restricted to in-frame clones and leaves out a portion. V, J and clone size are taken as reported in that table, and D and trimming were inferred from the DNA itself. The sample lists under 300,000 clones; around 86% were seen once. The receptor comes from a man aged 30 to 45 who had recovered from COVID-19. The V call is TRBV7-3, the J call TRBJ1-1; D unclear. The sequenced sample consisted of peripheral blood. DNA for the CDR3: TGTGCCAGCAGCGGCTCATCGAACACTGAAGCTTTCTTT. This sequence encodes CASSGSSNTEAFF.